A single sample is the source of the 3 T cell receptor beta chains below, sequenced in a study of blood T cell repertoires in COVID-19 (dated by TCRdb to 2019 to 2021). The receptor library was made with the immunoSEQ multiplex PCR assay. TCRdb carries this immuneACCESS record with in-frame sequences only. Its versions omit some clonotypes, under half of them owing to an unresolved V gene in the studies checked, with the rest unexplained. Recorded for this sample are some 240,000 clones; 80% of them occurred a single time. 13% of the sample rests with the top ten. What was sequenced was peripheral blood. These receptors were collected from a human donor in a cohort sampled during active COVID-19.

The genes are TRBV15 and TRBJ2-5; 11 nucleotides line up with TRBD2. CDR1 is LNHNV and CDR2 is YYDKDF in the germline V gene (reference sequence). This CDR3 region has 15 residues. V was clipped by 3 bases and J by 5 bases; unmatched bases: 5. The CDR3 nucleotides read TGTGCCACCAGCAGTGAAATAGCGGGGGGGGAGACCCAGTACTTC. Translating it yields CATSSEIAGGETQYF.

The rearrangement uses TRBV7-2 and TRBJ2-3; 7 bases fit TRBD1. The junction had 8 bases not matched to a gene; V was cut back by 5 bases and J by 0 bases. Per the germline V gene, CDR1 is SGHTA and CDR2 is FQGNSA. This CDR3 contains 16 residues. The CDR3 DNA reads as TGTGCCAGCAGCCCACCAGGGGGATCTAGCACAGATACGCAGTATTTT. Its protein is CASSPPGGSSTDTQYF.

The chain employs TRBV6-5 and TRBJ1-1, with unresolved D. With 5 bases removed from V and 6 bases from J, the gap between germline ends came to 16 bases. Germline loops: CDR1 MNHEY, CDR2 SVGAGI. This CDR3 has 14 amino acids. The CDR3 loop is CASSQEQFVAEAFF. In DNA, the CDR3 is TGTGCCAGCAGTCAGGAACAGTTCGTCGCTGAAGCTTTCTTT.